Listed below are T cell receptor beta chains from one sample, sequenced in a study of T cells in Graves' hyperthyroidism and ophthalmopathy. TCRdb analysed the multiplex PCR reads with MiXCR anew, one entry per CDR3 protein. Of 600,000 to 700,000 distinct CDR3 sequences in the sample, 14% to 15% were seen once. Sequencing was done on a sample of blood. The receptors were sampled from a woman aged 40 to 49 with Graves' ophthalmopathy. CDR3s include the opening cysteine and the closing phenylalanine or tryptophan. D genes are given only for firm matches. Clone size, where shown, is once, few, many, or a class for clones that have expanded.

j_gene: TRBJ1-5; abundance: many; d_gene: NA; v_gene: TRBV5-6; CDR3nt: TGTGCCAGCAGCTTGAGGGCAGGGCGCAATCAGCCCCAGCATTTT; CDR3aa: CASSLRAGRNQPQHF
j_gene: TRBJ1-2; abundance: NA; d_gene: NA; v_gene: TRBV30; CDR3nt: TGTGCCTGGAGTCAGGGATTGGGACCCGACTATGGCTACACCTTC; CDR3aa: CAWSQGLGPDYGYTF
j_gene: TRBJ1-1; abundance: many; d_gene: NA; v_gene: TRBV29-1; CDR3nt: TGCAGCGTCCGACCCGGGGCAGCCCTTGAAGCTTTCTTT; CDR3aa: CSVRPGAALEAFF
j_gene: TRBJ2-7; abundance: many; d_gene: NA; v_gene: TRBV29-1; CDR3nt: TGCAGCGTTGCCTTCGGGAGAACCTACGAGCAGTACTTC; CDR3aa: CSVAFGRTYEQYF
j_gene: TRBJ1-5; abundance: many; d_gene: NA; v_gene: TRBV6-5; CDR3nt: TGTGCCAGCAGTTACTCCGGGACTTACTATCAGCCCCAGCATTTT; CDR3aa: CASSYSGTYYQPQHF
j_gene: TRBJ2-5; abundance: many; d_gene: TRBD1; v_gene: TRBV10-2; CDR3nt: TGCGCCAGCAGTGAGTCGTCCCCAGGGGGAGAGACCCAGTACTTC; CDR3aa: CASSESSPGGETQYF
j_gene: TRBJ2-3; abundance: NA; d_gene: NA; v_gene: TRBV27; CDR3nt: TGTGCCAGCAGTTTAACGACCACAGATACGCAGTATTTT; CDR3aa: CASSLTTTDTQYF
j_gene: TRBJ2-6; abundance: many; d_gene: NA; v_gene: TRBV19; CDR3nt: TGTGCCAGTAGTATATCCAGCCTCTCTGGGGCCAACGTCCTGACTTTC; CDR3aa: CASSISSLSGANVLTF
j_gene: TRBJ2-7; abundance: NA; d_gene: TRBD2; v_gene: TRBV12-3/TRBV12-4; CDR3nt: TGTGCCAGCAGTCTCGGACTAGCGGGAGCTAGCGATCACGAGCAGTACTTC; CDR3aa: CASSLGLAGASDHEQYF
j_gene: TRBJ2-7; abundance: many; d_gene: NA; v_gene: TRBV28; CDR3nt: TGTGCCAGCATCCCTACGCGTGGGAGCCTCTCCTACGAGCAGTACTTC; CDR3aa: CASIPTRGSLSYEQYF
j_gene: TRBJ1-1; abundance: many; d_gene: NA; v_gene: TRBV10-3; CDR3nt: TGTGCCATCAGTGTCGACAGAGACAACACTGAAGCTTTCTTT; CDR3aa: CAISVDRDNTEAFF
j_gene: TRBJ1-2; abundance: many; d_gene: NA; v_gene: TRBV28; CDR3nt: TGTGCCAGCAGTTTAGTCAGAGCTAACTATGGCTACACCTTC; CDR3aa: CASSLVRANYGYTF
j_gene: TRBJ2-7; abundance: many; d_gene: NA; v_gene: TRBV7-3; CDR3nt: TGTGCCAGCAGCTTATCCCGGATCGACGAGCAGTACTTC; CDR3aa: CASSLSRIDEQYF
j_gene: TRBJ1-1; abundance: few; d_gene: NA; v_gene: TRBV12-3/TRBV12-4; CDR3nt: TGTGCCAGCAGTTTAGGAGGGGCAGGCGCTGAAGCTTTCTTT; CDR3aa: CASSLGGAGAEAFF
j_gene: TRBJ1-2; abundance: many; d_gene: TRBD1; v_gene: TRBV6-2/TRBV6-3; CDR3nt: TGTGCCAGCAGTTACTCCGACGACAGGGAGGATAGCTATGGCTACACCTTC; CDR3aa: CASSYSDDREDSYGYTF
j_gene: TRBJ1-5; abundance: many; d_gene: NA; v_gene: TRBV25-1; CDR3nt: TGTGCCAGCAGTGAGGCCCAGGGTGTGGATCAGCCCCAGCATTTT; CDR3aa: CASSEAQGVDQPQHF
j_gene: TRBJ2-7; abundance: many; d_gene: NA; v_gene: TRBV12-3/TRBV12-4; CDR3nt: TGTGCCAGCAGTTTCTCTCTCTACGAGCAGTACTTC; CDR3aa: CASSFSLYEQYF
j_gene: TRBJ2-7; abundance: NA; d_gene: NA; v_gene: TRBV7-9; CDR3nt: TGTGCCAGCAGCTCCTGGACAGTTCAAGAGCAGTACTTC; CDR3aa: CASSSWTVQEQYF
j_gene: TRBJ2-7; abundance: many; d_gene: NA; v_gene: TRBV7-2; CDR3nt: TGTGCCAGCAGCTTAGCGCTGGCGGGACAGTTCTACGAGCAGTACTTC; CDR3aa: CASSLALAGQFYEQYF
j_gene: TRBJ2-7; abundance: many; d_gene: NA; v_gene: TRBV28; CDR3nt: TGTGCCAGCACCGACGGACACGTCTACGAGCAGTACTTC; CDR3aa: CASTDGHVYEQYF
j_gene: TRBJ2-5; abundance: NA; d_gene: NA; v_gene: TRBV6-2/TRBV6-3; CDR3nt: TGTGCCAGCAGTTACAGCCCGGGGACGTCTCCGGTGTACTTC; CDR3aa: CASSYSPGTSPVYF
j_gene: TRBJ1-2; abundance: many; d_gene: TRBD1; v_gene: TRBV6-1; CDR3nt: TGTGCCAGCAACCTTGGTCAGGGGGACAACGACTATGGCTACACCTTC; CDR3aa: CASNLGQGDNDYGYTF
j_gene: TRBJ1-2; abundance: many; d_gene: NA; v_gene: TRBV6-1; CDR3nt: TGTGCCAGCGGCCAACAGGACCCCTATGGCTACACCTTC; CDR3aa: CASGQQDPYGYTF
j_gene: TRBJ1-1; abundance: NA; d_gene: NA; v_gene: TRBV5-1; CDR3nt: TGCGCCAGCAGCCGCTACTCGACAGGGAACACTGAAGCTTTCTTT; CDR3aa: CASSRYSTGNTEAFF
j_gene: TRBJ2-6; abundance: many; d_gene: TRBD1; v_gene: TRBV6-1; CDR3nt: TGTGCCAGCAGTGCCCTTCCGGGACAGGGGAGCTCTGGGGCCAACGTCCTGACTTTC; CDR3aa: CASSALPGQGSSGANVLTF
j_gene: TRBJ1-5; abundance: many; d_gene: NA; v_gene: TRBV28; CDR3nt: TGTGCCAGCAGACCGAGCACCCAGCCCCAGCATTTT; CDR3aa: CASRPSTQPQHF
j_gene: TRBJ2-7; abundance: many; d_gene: NA; v_gene: TRBV11-1; CDR3nt: TGTGCCAGCAGCTTAATCAGGGGCTCCCCTGGGGAGCAGTACTTC; CDR3aa: CASSLIRGSPGEQYF
j_gene: TRBJ2-2; abundance: many; d_gene: NA; v_gene: TRBV28; CDR3nt: TGTGCCAGCAGTTTCGGGAATGGTTGGACCGGGGAGCTGTTTTTT; CDR3aa: CASSFGNGWTGELFF
j_gene: TRBJ2-2; abundance: many; d_gene: NA; v_gene: TRBV30; CDR3nt: TGTGCTTGGATTGGGGGAGAGGTAACCGGGGAGCTGTTTTTT; CDR3aa: CAWIGGEVTGELFF
j_gene: TRBJ1-1; abundance: many; d_gene: NA; v_gene: TRBV9; CDR3nt: TGTGCCAGCAGCCCCGATGTGTGGACTGAAGCTTTCTTT; CDR3aa: CASSPDVWTEAFF
j_gene: TRBJ1-1; abundance: NA; d_gene: NA; v_gene: TRBV4-3; CDR3nt: TGCGCCAGCAGCCTATATTTTAACACTGAAGCTTTCTTT; CDR3aa: CASSLYFNTEAFF
j_gene: TRBJ1-2; abundance: many; d_gene: TRBD1; v_gene: TRBV28; CDR3nt: TGTGCCAGCAGTCCAGGGGGTAGGGTGTATGGCTACACCTTC; CDR3aa: CASSPGGRVYGYTF
j_gene: TRBJ2-7; abundance: many; d_gene: NA; v_gene: TRBV6-5; CDR3nt: TGTGCCAGCAGTTACTCGGGCGGAGAGCGCGGATACGAGCAGTACTTC; CDR3aa: CASSYSGGERGYEQYF
j_gene: TRBJ2-3; abundance: once; d_gene: TRBD2; v_gene: TRBV4-1; CDR3nt: TGCGCCAGCAGCCAAGCGGGGACTAGCGTTGTCACAGATACGCAGTATTTT; CDR3aa: CASSQAGTSVVTDTQYF
j_gene: TRBJ2-7; abundance: many; d_gene: TRBD2; v_gene: TRBV9; CDR3nt: TGTGCCAGCAGCCCTAGCGGGAGGGCCGGCTACGAGCAGTACTTC; CDR3aa: CASSPSGRAGYEQYF
j_gene: TRBJ2-3; abundance: many; d_gene: NA; v_gene: TRBV7-2; CDR3nt: TGTGCCAGCAGCAACTACCCGGCAGATACGCAGTATTTT; CDR3aa: CASSNYPADTQYF
j_gene: TRBJ2-6; abundance: NA; d_gene: NA; v_gene: TRBV18; CDR3nt: TGTGCCAGCTCACCACCGGGCAGGTCTGGGGCCAACGTCCTGACTTTC; CDR3aa: CASSPPGRSGANVLTF
j_gene: TRBJ1-1; abundance: NA; d_gene: TRBD1; v_gene: TRBV11-2; CDR3nt: TGTGCCAGCAGCCGGGACAGGGGGCAAACTGAAGCTTTCTTT; CDR3aa: CASSRDRGQTEAFF
j_gene: TRBJ2-7; abundance: many; d_gene: NA; v_gene: TRBV6-5; CDR3nt: TGTGCCAGCAGTTACTCGGGGGTCTACGAGCAGTACTTC; CDR3aa: CASSYSGVYEQYF
j_gene: TRBJ1-1; abundance: many; d_gene: TRBD1; v_gene: TRBV5-1; CDR3nt: TGCGCCAGCAGCTCGCAACCACAGGGGGGACTTAACACTGAAGCTTTCTTT; CDR3aa: CASSSQPQGGLNTEAFF
j_gene: TRBJ2-7; abundance: many; d_gene: TRBD2; v_gene: TRBV2; CDR3nt: TGTGCCAGCACAGCGACTAGCGGGACTCGGCAGTACTTC; CDR3aa: CASTATSGTRQYF
j_gene: TRBJ2-5; abundance: many; d_gene: NA; v_gene: TRBV7-3; CDR3nt: TGTGCCAGCAGCTTAGGGGGCTCACGGGAGACCCAGTACTTC; CDR3aa: CASSLGGSRETQYF
j_gene: TRBJ2-2; abundance: few; d_gene: TRBD2; v_gene: TRBV6-2/TRBV6-3; CDR3nt: TGTGCCAGCAGTCCTGACTGGACTAGACTGAACACCGGGGAGCTGTTTTTT; CDR3aa: CASSPDWTRLNTGELFF
j_gene: TRBJ1-5; abundance: many; d_gene: NA; v_gene: TRBV12-3/TRBV12-4; CDR3nt: TGTGCCAGCAGCGGGGGGAGCAATCAGCCCCAGCATTTT; CDR3aa: CASSGGSNQPQHF
j_gene: TRBJ2-7; abundance: NA; d_gene: NA; v_gene: TRBV6-1; CDR3nt: TGTGCCAGCAGTCGGTCCACGGGGCACGAGCAGTACTTC; CDR3aa: CASSRSTGHEQYF
j_gene: TRBJ2-7; abundance: many; d_gene: NA; v_gene: TRBV28; CDR3nt: TGTGCCAGCAGTTACCGCCGTTCTACCTACGAGCAGTACTTC; CDR3aa: CASSYRRSTYEQYF
j_gene: TRBJ2-7; abundance: many; d_gene: TRBD1; v_gene: TRBV12-5; CDR3nt: TGTGCTAGTGGTTCGGGGACAGAGATCGACGAGCAGTACTTC; CDR3aa: CASGSGTEIDEQYF
j_gene: TRBJ1-5; abundance: many; d_gene: NA; v_gene: TRBV7-2; CDR3nt: TGTGCCAGCAGCTTATTACGTCAGCCCCAGCATTTT; CDR3aa: CASSLLRQPQHF
j_gene: TRBJ1-1; abundance: many; d_gene: NA; v_gene: TRBV5-1; CDR3nt: TGCGCCAGCAGCTTGGGGGCCACAACAGGGCCCCGGAACACTGAAGCTTTCTTT; CDR3aa: CASSLGATTGPRNTEAFF
j_gene: TRBJ2-7; abundance: many; d_gene: TRBD2; v_gene: TRBV19; CDR3nt: TGTGCCAGTAGTGTACTAGCGAATCCCTACGAGCAGTACTTC; CDR3aa: CASSVLANPYEQYF
j_gene: TRBJ2-7; abundance: many; d_gene: NA; v_gene: TRBV6-2/TRBV6-3; CDR3nt: TGTGCCAGCAGTTACTACGCGTCCTCCTACGAGCAGTACTTC; CDR3aa: CASSYYASSYEQYF
j_gene: TRBJ2-7; abundance: NA; d_gene: TRBD2; v_gene: TRBV5-1; CDR3nt: TGCGCCAGCAGCTTAGAGCGGGAGTCATCCTACGAGCAGTACTTC; CDR3aa: CASSLERESSYEQYF
j_gene: TRBJ2-7; abundance: NA; d_gene: NA; v_gene: TRBV3-1; CDR3nt: TGTGCCAGCAGCGCGCCATCACTAGCTATCGAGCAGTACTTC; CDR3aa: CASSAPSLAIEQYF
j_gene: TRBJ2-7; abundance: NA; d_gene: TRBD2; v_gene: TRBV28; CDR3nt: TGTGCCAGCAGTTCCTTTGATGCGACTAGCGGGAGAGCCGAGCAGTACTTC; CDR3aa: CASSSFDATSGRAEQYF
j_gene: TRBJ1-1; abundance: many; d_gene: NA; v_gene: TRBV28; CDR3nt: TGTGCCAGCACCATTCCCCTAAGGTCAACTGAAGCTTTCTTT; CDR3aa: CASTIPLRSTEAFF
j_gene: TRBJ2-7; abundance: NA; d_gene: TRBD1; v_gene: TRBV28; CDR3nt: TGTGCCAGCAGTTTATCCTACGGGACAGGGGCGGCCGAGCAGTACTTC; CDR3aa: CASSLSYGTGAAEQYF
j_gene: TRBJ2-5; abundance: many; d_gene: TRBD2; v_gene: TRBV7-9; CDR3nt: TGTGCCAGCAGCGTCGGGACTAGCGGCTACCAAGAGACCCAGTACTTC; CDR3aa: CASSVGTSGYQETQYF
j_gene: TRBJ1-5; abundance: many; d_gene: TRBD1; v_gene: TRBV19; CDR3nt: TGTGCCAGTACTCCCGACAGGGGTGGAGGTCAGCCCCAGCATTTT; CDR3aa: CASTPDRGGGQPQHF